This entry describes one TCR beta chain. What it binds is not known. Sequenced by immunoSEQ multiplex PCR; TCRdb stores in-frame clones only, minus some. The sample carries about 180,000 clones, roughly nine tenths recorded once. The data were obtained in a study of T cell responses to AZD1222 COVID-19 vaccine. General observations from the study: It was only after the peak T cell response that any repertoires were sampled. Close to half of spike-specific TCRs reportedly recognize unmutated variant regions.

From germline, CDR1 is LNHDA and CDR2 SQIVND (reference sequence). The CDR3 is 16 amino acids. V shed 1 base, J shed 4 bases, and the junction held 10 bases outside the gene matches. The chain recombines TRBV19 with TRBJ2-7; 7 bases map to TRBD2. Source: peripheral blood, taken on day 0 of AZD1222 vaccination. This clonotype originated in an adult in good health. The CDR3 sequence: CASSIGEIGGSYEQYF. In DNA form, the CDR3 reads TGTGCCAGTAGTATAGGCGAGATTGGCGGGAGTTACGAGCAGTACTTC. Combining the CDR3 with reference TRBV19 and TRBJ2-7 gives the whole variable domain DGGITQSPKYLFRKEGQNVTLSCEQNLNHDAMYWYRQDPGQGLRLIYYSQIVNDFQKGDIAEGYSVSREKKESFPLTVTSAQKNPTAFYLCASSIGEIGGSYEQYFGPGTRLTVT.